The clone carrying this T cell receptor (beta chain) has just a few counts. Preparation of the TCRbeta library involved a method that used unique molecular identifiers. TCRdb reprocessed the PCR reads via MiXCR and lists one record per CDR3 protein. The profile shows around 450,000 distinct CDR3 sequences, about 10% of them singletons. The sample originates from a study of T-cell reconstitution after alpha-beta-depleted transplantation in children. V lost 1 base to trimming and J lost 4 bases, with 4 bases between them. CDR1 is SQVTM, CDR2 ANQGSEA, per germline. This CDR3 spans 12 amino acids. This chain uses TRBV29-1 with TRBJ2-2, with D unresolved. Sequenced material: PBMCs, taken before TCRalphabeta/CD19-depleted stem cell transplant. This clonotype was sampled from a child aged 2-15 years with inherited bone marrow failure, due to receive a stem cell transplant. CDR3 coding DNA: TGCAGCGTTGAAGCCAGCACCGGGGAGCTGTTTTTT. Translation: CSVEASTGELFF.